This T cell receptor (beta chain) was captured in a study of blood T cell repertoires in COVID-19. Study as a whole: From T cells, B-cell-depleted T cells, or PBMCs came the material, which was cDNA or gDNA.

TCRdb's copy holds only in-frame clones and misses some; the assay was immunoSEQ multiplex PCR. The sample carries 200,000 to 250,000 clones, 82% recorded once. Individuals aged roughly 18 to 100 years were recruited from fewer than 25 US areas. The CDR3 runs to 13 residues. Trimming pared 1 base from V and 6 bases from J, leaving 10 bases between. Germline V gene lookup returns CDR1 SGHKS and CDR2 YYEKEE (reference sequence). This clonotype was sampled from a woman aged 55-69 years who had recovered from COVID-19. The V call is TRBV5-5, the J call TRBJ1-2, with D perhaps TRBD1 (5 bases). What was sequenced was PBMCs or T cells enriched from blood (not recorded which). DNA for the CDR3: TGTGCCAGCAGCTTGACCGGGGGAAATGGCTACACCTTC. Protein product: CASSLTGGNGYTF.